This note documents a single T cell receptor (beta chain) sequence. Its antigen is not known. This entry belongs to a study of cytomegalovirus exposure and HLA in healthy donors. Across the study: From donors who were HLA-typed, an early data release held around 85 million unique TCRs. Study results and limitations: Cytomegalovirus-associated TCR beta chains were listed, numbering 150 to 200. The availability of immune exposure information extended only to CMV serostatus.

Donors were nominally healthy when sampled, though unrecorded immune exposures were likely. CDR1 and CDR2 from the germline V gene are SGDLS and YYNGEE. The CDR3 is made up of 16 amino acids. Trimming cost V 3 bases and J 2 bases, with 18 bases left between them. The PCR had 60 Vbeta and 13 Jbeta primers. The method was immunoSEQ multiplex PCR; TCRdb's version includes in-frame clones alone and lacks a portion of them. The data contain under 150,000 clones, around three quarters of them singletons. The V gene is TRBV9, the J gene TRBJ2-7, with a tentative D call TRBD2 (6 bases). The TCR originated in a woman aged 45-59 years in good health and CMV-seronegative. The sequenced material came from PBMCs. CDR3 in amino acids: CASSGGERFPPYEQYF. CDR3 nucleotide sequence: TGTGCCAGCAGCGGGGGGGAGCGGTTCCCTCCCTACGAGCAGTACTTC.